This TCR beta chain was documented in a study of T-cell memory formation after mild COVID-19. In TCRdb, the 5' RACE reads were re-called with MiXCR into one record per CDR3 protein. This sample has 500,000 to 550,000 distinct CDR3 sequences; around 21% occur once, and the top ten carry 12%. V shed 1 base and J 7 bases; nucleotides not matched to a gene: 13. Germline V gene data show CDR1 as SGHVS and CDR2 as FNYEAQ. This CDR3 has 17 amino acids. This clonotype was found a few times. The chain links TRBV7-6 to TRBJ2-7; 10 bases align to TRBD2. The origin of this receptor is an adult woman who had mild COVID-19 (a few samples of this study predate the infection). Cell type and time point are not known. The sequenced sample was PBMCs or a T cell subset sorted from them (not recorded which). The CDR3: CASSLGPPLAGVGEQYF. CDR3 DNA sequence: TGTGCCAGCAGCTTAGGCCCCCCCCTAGCGGGAGTTGGAGAGCAGTACTTC.